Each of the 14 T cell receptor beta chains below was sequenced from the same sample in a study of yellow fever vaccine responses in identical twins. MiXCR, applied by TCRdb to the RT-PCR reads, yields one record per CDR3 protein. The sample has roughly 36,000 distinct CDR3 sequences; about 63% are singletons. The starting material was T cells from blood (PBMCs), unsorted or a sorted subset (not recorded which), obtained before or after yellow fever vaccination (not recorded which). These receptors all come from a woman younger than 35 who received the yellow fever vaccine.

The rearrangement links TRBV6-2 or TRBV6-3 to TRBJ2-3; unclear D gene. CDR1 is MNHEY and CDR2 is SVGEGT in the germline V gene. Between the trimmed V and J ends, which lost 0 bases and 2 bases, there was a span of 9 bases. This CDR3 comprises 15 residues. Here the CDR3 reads CASSYSGRDTDTQYF. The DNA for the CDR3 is TGTGCCAGCAGTTACTCCGGCAGAGACACAGATACGCAGTATTTT.

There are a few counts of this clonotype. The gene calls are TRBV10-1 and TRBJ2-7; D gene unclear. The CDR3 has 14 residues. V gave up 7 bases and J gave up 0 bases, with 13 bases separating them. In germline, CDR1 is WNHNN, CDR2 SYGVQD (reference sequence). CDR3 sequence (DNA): TGCGCCAGCACCGCTGTAAAGAGCTCCTACGAGCAGTACGTC. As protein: CASTAVKSSYEQYV.

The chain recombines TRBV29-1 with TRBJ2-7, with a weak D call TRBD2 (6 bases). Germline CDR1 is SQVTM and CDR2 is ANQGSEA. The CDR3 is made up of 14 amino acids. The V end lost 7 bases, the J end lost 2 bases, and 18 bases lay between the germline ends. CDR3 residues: CSALLSEGPYEQYF. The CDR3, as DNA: TGCAGCGCCCTGCTATCGGAGGGCCCCTACGAGCAGTACTTC.

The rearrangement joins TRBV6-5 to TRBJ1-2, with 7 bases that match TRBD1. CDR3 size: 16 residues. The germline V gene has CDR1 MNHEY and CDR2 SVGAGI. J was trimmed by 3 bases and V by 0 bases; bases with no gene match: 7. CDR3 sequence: CASSYSLGTGDYGYTF. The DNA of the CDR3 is TGTGCCAGCAGTTACTCGTTAGGTACAGGGGACTATGGCTACACCTTC.

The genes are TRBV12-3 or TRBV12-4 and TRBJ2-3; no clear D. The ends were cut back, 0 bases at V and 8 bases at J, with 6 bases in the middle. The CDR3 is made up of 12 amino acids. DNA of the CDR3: TGTGCCAGCAGTTTAGCCCAGAGTACGCAGTATTTT. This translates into CASSLAQSTQYF.

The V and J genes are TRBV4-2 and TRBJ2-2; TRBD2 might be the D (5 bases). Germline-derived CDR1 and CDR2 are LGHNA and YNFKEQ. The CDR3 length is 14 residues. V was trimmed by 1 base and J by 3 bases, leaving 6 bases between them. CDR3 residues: CASSQVEDTGELFF. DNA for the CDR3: TGTGCCAGCAGCCAAGTGGAGGACACCGGGGAGCTGTTTTTT.

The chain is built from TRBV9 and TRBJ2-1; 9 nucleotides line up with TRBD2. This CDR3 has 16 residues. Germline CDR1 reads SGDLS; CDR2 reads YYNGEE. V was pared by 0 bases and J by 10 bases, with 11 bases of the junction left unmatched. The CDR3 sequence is CASSVADLAGRLEQFF. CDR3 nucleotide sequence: TGTGCCAGCAGCGTAGCTGACCTAGCGGGGCGCCTGGAGCAGTTCTTC. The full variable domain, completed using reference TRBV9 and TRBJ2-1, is DSGVTQTPKHLITATGQRVTLRCSPRSGDLSVYWYQQSLDQGLQFLIQYYNGEERAKGNILERFSAQQFPDLHSELNLSSLELGDSALYFCASSVADLAGRLEQFFGPGTRLTVL.

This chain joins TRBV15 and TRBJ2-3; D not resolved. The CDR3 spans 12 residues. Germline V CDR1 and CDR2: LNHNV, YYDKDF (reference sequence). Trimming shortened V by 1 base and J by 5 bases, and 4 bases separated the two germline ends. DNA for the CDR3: TGTGCCACCAGCAGAGGGGGAGATACGCAGTATTTT. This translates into CATSRGGDTQYF.

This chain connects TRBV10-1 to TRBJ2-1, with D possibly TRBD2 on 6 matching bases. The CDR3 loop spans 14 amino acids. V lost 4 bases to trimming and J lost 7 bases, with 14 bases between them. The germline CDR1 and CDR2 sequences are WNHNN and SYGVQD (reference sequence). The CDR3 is CASSGGWRANEQFF. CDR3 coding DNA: TGCGCCAGCAGTGGCGGTTGGAGGGCTAATGAGCAGTTCTTC.

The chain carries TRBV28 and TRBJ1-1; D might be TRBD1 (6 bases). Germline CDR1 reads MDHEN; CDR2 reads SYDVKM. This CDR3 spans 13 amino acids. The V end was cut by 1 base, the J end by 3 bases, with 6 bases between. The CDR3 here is CASSLYRDTEAFF. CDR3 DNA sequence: TGTGCCAGCAGTTTATACAGGGACACTGAAGCTTTCTTT.

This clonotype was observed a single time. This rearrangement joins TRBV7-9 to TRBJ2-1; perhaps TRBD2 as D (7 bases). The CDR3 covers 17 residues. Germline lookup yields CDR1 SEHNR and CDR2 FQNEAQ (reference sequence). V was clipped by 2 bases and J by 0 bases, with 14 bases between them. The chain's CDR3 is CASSLRGGPLSYNEQFF. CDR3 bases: TGTGCCAGCAGCTTACGCGGGGGCCCACTCTCCTACAATGAGCAGTTCTTC.

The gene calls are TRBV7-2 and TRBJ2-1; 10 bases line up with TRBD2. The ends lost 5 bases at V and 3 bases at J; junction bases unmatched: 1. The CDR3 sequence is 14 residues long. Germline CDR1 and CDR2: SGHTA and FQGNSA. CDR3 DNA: TGTGCCAGCAGCACTAGCGGGATCTACAATGAGCAGTTCTTC. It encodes CASSTSGIYNEQFF.

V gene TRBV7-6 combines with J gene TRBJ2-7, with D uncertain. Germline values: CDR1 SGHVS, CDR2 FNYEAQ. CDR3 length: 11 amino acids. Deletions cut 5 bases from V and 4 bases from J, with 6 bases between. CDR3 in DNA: TGTGCCAGCAGCAATGCGTACGAGCAGTACTTC. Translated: CASSNAYEQYF.

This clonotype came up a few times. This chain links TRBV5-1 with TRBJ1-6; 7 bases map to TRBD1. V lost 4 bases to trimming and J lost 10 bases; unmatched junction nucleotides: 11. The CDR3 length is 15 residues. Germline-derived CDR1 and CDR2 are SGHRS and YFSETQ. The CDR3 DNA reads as TGCGCCAGCAGCGCCGGGACAGTGAGGGGCTCACCCCTCCACTTT. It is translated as CASSAGTVRGSPLHF.